This TCR beta chain comes out of a study of blood T cell repertoires in COVID-19. Original methodology: By means of reference gene primer amplification, nucleated cell counts were estimated. Sequencing was performed with immunoSEQ multiplex PCR; in TCRdb, only in-frame clones are kept and a portion is missing. Clonal size and the V and J genes are those of that table, whereas D and trimming came from the DNA. The table includes roughly 400,000 clones, 80% to 90% detected once. Enrolled through a virtual design, the participants were between roughly 18 and 100 years of age and came from 24 US areas. Symptom resolution, clearance, or two negative PCRs marked donors in Cohort 3 as recovered. CDR3 length: 15 residues. In germline, CDR1 is MNHEY, CDR2 SMNVEV (reference sequence). V was clipped by 6 bases and J by 4 bases; unmatched bases: 8.

This chain links TRBV27 with TRBJ2-5; 10 bases are a match to TRBD2. The sequencing input was PBMCs or T cells enriched from blood (not recorded which). The clonotype originates from a woman aged 50 to 65 who had recovered from COVID-19. CDR3 sequence: CASSWTSGNGETQYF. In DNA form, the CDR3 reads TGTGCCAGCAGCTGGACTAGCGGAAACGGAGAGACCCAGTACTTC.